The entry below describes one TCR beta chain. The target antigen is unknown. This sample is drawn from a study of T cell responses to AZD1222 COVID-19 vaccine. The study, taken as a whole, reports: The donors showed a predominance of white British ancestry and of females, with possible underestimation of clonal diversity.

Assay: immunoSEQ multiplex PCR; the TCRdb copy retains only in-frame clones and omits some. The sample shows around 140,000 clones, 89% of them seen only once. The sequenced sample was peripheral blood, obtained on day 0 of AZD1222 vaccination. The receptor was isolated from an adult in good health.

In DNA, the CDR3 is TGTGCCAGCAGCTCCGGACAGCCTAATTCACCCCTCCACTTT. Translated, it gives CASSSGQPNSPLHF. This chain joins TRBV7-3 and TRBJ1-6; possibly TRBD1 for D (6 bases). Germline V CDR1 and CDR2: SGHTA, FQGTGA. The CDR3 sequence is 14 residues long. Trimming removed 4 bases from V and 6 bases from J, with 10 bases in between.